Below, 28 T cell receptor beta chains from the same sample are listed, as sequenced in a study of T cells after yellow fever vaccination. MiXCR, applied by TCRdb to the 5' RACE reads, yields one record per CDR3 protein. The table includes about 300,000 distinct CDR3 sequences, about 10% detected once. The sequencing used CD4+ T cells sorted from PBMCs, collected 5 days after the yellow fever booster vaccination. These receptors were taken from a man aged 18-30 years who received the YFV17D yellow fever vaccine.

V is TRBV12-3 or TRBV12-4 and J is TRBJ1-4; D not resolved. The CDR3 has 15 amino acids. The V gene lost 1 base and the J gene lost 4 bases, with 10 bases spanning the gap. As DNA, the CDR3 is TGTGCCAGCAGTTTAGGCGCCACCGGTAATGAAAAACTGTTTTTT. Protein product: CASSLGATGNEKLFF.

This clonotype was seen more than once but under ten times. The chain combines TRBV5-1 with TRBJ2-2, with TRBD1 identical over 8 bases. The CDR3 runs to 14 residues. Trimming removed 0 bases from V and 8 bases from J; junction bases left unmatched: 3. CDR1 is SGHRS and CDR2 is YFSETQ in the germline V gene. The CDR3 here is CASSLGTGTGELFF. The CDR3 DNA reads as TGCGCCAGCAGCTTGGGGACAGGGACGGGGGAGCTGTTTTTT.

This clonotype was observed a few times. The rearrangement links TRBV18 to TRBJ2-3; the D gene is possibly TRBD1 (5 bases). V was cut by 2 bases and J by 4 bases, with 10 bases left in between. This CDR3 is 14 amino acids long. The germline V gene has CDR1 KGHSH and CDR2 LQKENI. The CDR3: CASSPEEGADTQYF. The CDR3 coding sequence is TGTGCCAGCTCACCAGAGGAAGGGGCAGATACGCAGTATTTT.

Only a few counts were recorded for this clonotype. The chain has TRBV6-5 and TRBJ2-5; the D is unclear. The CDR3 totals 13 residues. Germline loops: CDR1 MNHEY, CDR2 SVGAGI. The germline V and J ends were trimmed by 2 bases and 1 base, with 5 bases remaining between them. The CDR3, as DNA: TGTGCCAGCAGTTACACCATCCAAGAGACCCAGTACTTC. It translates to CASSYTIQETQYF.

Only a few counts were recorded for this clonotype. The J gene is TRBJ1-4, the V gene TRBV5-4; D unclear. Trimming cost V 4 bases and J 6 bases, with 13 bases left between them. Per the germline V gene, CDR1 is SGHNT and CDR2 is YYREEE (reference sequence). The CDR3 runs 14 residues. The CDR3 bases are TGTGCCAGCAGCCCCGCTCGAGGTGATGAAAAACTGTTTTTT. It codes for CASSPARGDEKLFF.

There are many counts of this clonotype. This sequence joins TRBV7-2 and TRBJ2-3; tentatively, D is TRBD2 (6 bases). Trimming left V 2 bases short and J 3 bases short, with 9 bases between. Germline loops: CDR1 SGHTA, CDR2 FQGNSA. CDR3 length: 14 amino acids. The CDR3 here is CASSLSRGTDTQYF. The CDR3 DNA follows: TGTGCCAGCAGCTTATCCCGGGGGACAGATACGCAGTATTTT.

Only a few counts were recorded for this clonotype. The chain recombines TRBV6-2 or TRBV6-3 with TRBJ2-3, with D possibly being TRBD2 (5 bases). CDR1 and CDR2 (germline): MNHEY, SVGEGT. This CDR3 has 15 residues. The V and J ends lost 7 bases and 2 bases respectively, with 16 bases between them. The CDR3 DNA reads TGTGCCAGCACCCCCCGGCGGGCTGACACAGATACGCAGTATTTT. Residues: CASTPRRADTDTQYF.

This clonotype was recorded a few times. This rearrangement joins TRBV5-1 to TRBJ2-5, with 10 bases matching TRBD2. CDR3 size: 14 residues. Per germline, CDR1 SGHRS and CDR2 YFSETQ. The V gene end was trimmed by 6 bases and the J gene end by 5 bases; junction bases not matched to a gene: 7. The CDR3, as DNA: TGCGCCAGCAACATCGGGACTAGCGAGGAGACCCAGTACTTC. It yields the protein CASNIGTSEETQYF.

The chain couples TRBV5-1 to TRBJ2-1, with D tentatively TRBD1 (6 bases). The CDR3 has 13 residues. CDR1 and CDR2 from the germline V gene are SGHRS and YFSETQ. The V end lost 5 bases, the J end lost 10 bases, and 16 bases lay between the germline ends. The CDR3 region has the DNA TGCGCCAGCAGTATAATGGGGGCTGGGGAGCAGTTCTTC. Its protein product is CASSIMGAGEQFF.

The V and J genes are TRBV7-2 and TRBJ1-1; TRBD1 matches at 9 bases. CDR1 SGHTA and CDR2 FQGNSA come from the germline V gene. The CDR3 has 14 residues. V lost 5 bases and J lost 3; bases outside the gene matches: 4. The CDR3 sequence: CASSPQGADTEAFF. DNA for the CDR3: TGTGCCAGCAGCCCACAGGGGGCGGACACTGAAGCTTTCTTT.

There are many counts of this clonotype. V usage is TRBV19 and J usage is TRBJ1-1; D perhaps matches TRBD1 (5 bases). CDR1 is LNHDA and CDR2 is SQIVND in the germline V gene (reference sequence). V lost 6 bases and J lost 0, with 11 bases in between. The CDR3 consists of 14 residues. The CDR3 nucleotides read TGTGCCAGTAGCACCGACAGACTGAACACTGAAGCTTTCTTT. Protein product: CASSTDRLNTEAFF.

V usage is TRBV19 and J usage is TRBJ2-1, with 8 positions matching TRBD1. CDR1 and CDR2 (germline): LNHDA, SQIVND (reference sequence). V shed 8 bases, J shed 7 bases, and the junction held 10 bases outside the gene matches. CDR3 length equals 14 residues. The CDR3 sequence: CASHFSGQGNEQFF. Written as DNA, the CDR3 is TGTGCCAGTCACTTTAGTGGACAGGGAAATGAGCAGTTCTTC. The full variable domain, rest sourced from reference TRBV19 and TRBJ2-1, is DGGITQSPKYLFRKEGQNVTLSCEQNLNHDAMYWYRQDPGQGLRLIYYSQIVNDFQKGDIAEGYSVSREKKESFPLTVTSAQKNPTAFYLCASHFSGQGNEQFFGPGTRLTVL.

The chain links TRBV6-5 to TRBJ1-2; 8 bases are a match to TRBD1. The CDR3 length is 15 residues. The germline CDR1 and CDR2 sequences are MNHEY and SVGAGI. Trimming at V came to 0 bases and at J to 8 bases, leaving 8 bases not matched to a gene. The CDR3 nucleotides are TGTGCCAGCAGTTACTCTGGATTGACAGGGGACGGCTACACCTTC. The encoded protein is CASSYSGLTGDGYTF.

This clonotype was observed a few times. V and J are TRBV29-1 and TRBJ1-3, with a possible D match to TRBD1 (5 bases). The CDR3 is made up of 13 amino acids. Germline V CDR1 and CDR2: SQVTM, ANQGSEA. V was pared by 4 bases and J by 2 bases, with 9 bases between. The CDR3 bases are TGCAGCGTTGTAAGGGGACCTGGAAACACCATATATTTT. Protein sequence: CSVVRGPGNTIYF.

This clonotype occurred a few times. The chain uses TRBV25-1 and TRBJ2-3; TRBD2 matches at 7 bases. V shed 3 bases, J shed 6 bases, and the junction held 9 bases outside the gene matches. Per germline, CDR1 MGHDK and CDR2 SYGVNS. This CDR3 region has 15 residues. DNA for the CDR3: TGTGCCAGCAGTGACTCGGCGGGGGATGGGGATACGCAGTATTTT. The encoded protein is CASSDSAGDGDTQYF.

This clonotype was found a few times. The chain joins TRBV2 to TRBJ2-3, with D perhaps matching TRBD1 (5 bases). V shed 8 bases and J shed 2 bases, with 17 bases lying between them. Germline CDR1 SNHLY, CDR2 FYNNEI. CDR3 length: 15 amino acids. CDR3 DNA: TGTGCCAGCGGATTAGACAGACCCTACACAGATACGCAGTATTTT. The encoded protein is CASGLDRPYTDTQYF.

This clonotype was detected a few times. This chain joins TRBV7-8 and TRBJ1-2; 7 nucleotides align to TRBD1. Losses at the gene ends were 1 base for V and 6 bases for J; bases not matched to a gene: 8. Germline V gives CDR1 SGHVS, CDR2 FQNEAQ. There are 15 residues in the CDR3. The CDR3: CASSLVSGGIDGYTF. DNA for the CDR3: TGTGCCAGCAGCTTAGTGTCAGGGGGAATAGATGGCTACACCTTC.

This clonotype was observed a handful of times. The rearrangement uses TRBV5-1 and TRBJ2-7; 7 bases agree with TRBD1. The junction had 8 bases not matched to a gene; V was cut back by 3 bases and J by 5 bases. The germline CDR1 and CDR2 sequences are SGHRS and YFSETQ. The CDR3 loop spans 14 amino acids. CDR3 nucleotides: TGCGCCAGCAGCTCAAGAGGACAGGTAGACGAGCAGTACTTC. Translated: CASSSRGQVDEQYF.

This chain connects TRBV19 to TRBJ1-2; perhaps TRBD1 as D (6 bases). With 6 bases removed from V and 7 bases from J, the gap between germline ends came to 15 bases. Germline values: CDR1 LNHDA, CDR2 SQIVND (reference sequence). This CDR3 is built from 13 residues. As DNA, the CDR3 is TGTGCCAGTAGAGCTGGACAGCTGGGTGGCTACACCTTC. The encoded protein is CASRAGQLGGYTF.

The V gene is TRBV7-2, the J gene TRBJ2-7; D call uncertain. With 0 bases removed from V and 4 bases from J, the gap between germline ends came to 10 bases. Germline V lookup: CDR1 SGHTA, CDR2 FQGNSA. The CDR3 length is 14 residues. CDR3 bases: TGTGCCAGCAGCTTAGCGCTGGCAGAATACGAGCAGTACGTC. Protein: CASSLALAEYEQYV.

The table lists this clonotype with a few counts. V gene TRBV7-9 combines with J gene TRBJ2-5, with 9 bases lining up with TRBD2. V lost 5 bases and J lost 2; bases outside the gene matches: 6. Germline loops: CDR1 SEHNR, CDR2 FQNEAQ (reference sequence). CDR3 length: 15 amino acids. CDR3 region: CASSPGLARQETQYF. The CDR3, as DNA: TGTGCCAGCAGCCCCGGACTAGCGAGACAAGAGACCCAGTACTTC.

This clonotype was seen a few times. The rearrangement links TRBV27 to TRBJ2-7; 9 positions match TRBD1. The CDR3 is made up of 15 amino acids. Per the germline V gene, CDR1 is MNHEY and CDR2 is SMNVEV (reference sequence). The V gene end was trimmed by 5 bases and the J gene end by 0 bases; junction bases not matched to a gene: 5. CDR3 coding DNA: TGTGCCAGCAGTGGGGACAGGGTCTCCTCCTACGAGCAGTACTTC. This codes for CASSGDRVSSYEQYF.

The chain couples TRBV7-2 to TRBJ1-2; the match to TRBD1 covers 7 bases. This CDR3 comprises 15 residues. The V segment lost 3 bases and the J segment 3 bases; nucleotides outside the gene matches: 7. Germline CDR1 and CDR2: SGHTA and FQGNSA. The CDR3 DNA reads as TGTGCCAGCAGCTTCCAGGGGGATCAGGACTATGGCTACACCTTC. Encoded protein: CASSFQGDQDYGYTF.

This clonotype has ten or more counts. The V gene is TRBV5-5, the J gene TRBJ2-5; no clear D. The CDR3 runs to 14 residues. The germline V gene encodes CDR1 SGHKS and CDR2 YYEKEE (reference sequence). Trimming removed 0 bases at V and 5 bases at J, with 11 bases between. The CDR3 sequence: CASSLEGLQETQYF. DNA for the CDR3: TGTGCCAGCAGCTTGGAAGGTCTGCAGGAGACCCAGTACTTC.

This clonotype was found a few times. The chain is built from TRBV18 and TRBJ1-6; D remains ambiguous. V was pared by 0 bases and J by 2 bases, with 8 bases between. CDR3 length equals 16 residues. CDR1 KGHSH and CDR2 LQKENI come from the germline V gene. The CDR3 DNA reads TGTGCCAGCTCACCACCGGGCAGTACCTATAATTCACCCCTCCACTTT. Residues: CASSPPGSTYNSPLHF.

The chain links TRBV14 to TRBJ2-1, with D perhaps matching TRBD1 or TRBD2 (5 bases each). The germline CDR1 and CDR2 sequences are SGHDN and FVKESK. This CDR3 contains 15 residues. Trimming left V 2 bases short and J 4 bases short, with 12 bases between. The CDR3 region is CASSQYGARYNEQFF. DNA of the CDR3: TGTGCCAGCAGCCAATACGGGGCTAGATACAATGAGCAGTTCTTC.

The chain combines TRBV7-2 with TRBJ1-1; possible D gene TRBD1, 5 bases. The CDR3 spans 15 residues. Germline CDR1 and CDR2: SGHTA and FQGNSA. The V gene lost 5 bases and the J gene lost 0 bases, with 13 bases spanning the gap. CDR3: CASSHGAALNTEAFF. CDR3 nucleotide sequence: TGTGCCAGCAGCCATGGGGCAGCGTTGAACACTGAAGCTTTCTTT. The full variable domain, in which reference TRBV7-2 and TRBJ1-1 provide the parts outside the CDR3, is GAGVSQSPSNKVTEKGKDVELRCDPISGHTALYWYRQSLGQGLEFLIYFQGNSAPDKSGLPSDRFSAERTGGSVSTLTIQRTQQEDSAVYLCASSHGAALNTEAFFGQGTRLTVV.

This clonotype showed up many times. This rearrangement joins TRBV7-2 to TRBJ2-5, with D uncertain. Per the germline V gene, CDR1 is SGHTA and CDR2 is FQGNSA. This CDR3 has 14 residues. V dropped 1 base and J dropped 5 bases, with 11 bases sitting between them. The CDR3 here is CASSLGLRRETQYF. The CDR3 DNA follows: TGTGCCAGCAGCTTAGGACTCCGTAGGGAGACCCAGTACTTC.